Reported below is one T cell receptor (beta chain). Assay: immunoSEQ multiplex PCR; the TCRdb copy retains only in-frame clones and omits some. Here the sample spans approximately 940,000 clones, about 80% being singletons. The sample comes from a study of shared clonotypes between healthy human individuals. Germline V CDR1 and CDR2: KGHSH, LQKENI. This CDR3 contains 15 residues. V was clipped by 1 base and J by 3 bases; unmatched bases: 2. The gene calls are TRBV18 and TRBJ1-4; TRBD1 matches at 7 bases. This receptor was obtained from a young man in good health. Source material: memory CD4+ T cells sorted from blood. This sample's subset: CD45RA-negative fraction. CDR3 region: CASSPRGQPNEKLFF. The CDR3 coding sequence is TGTGCCAGCTCACCACGGGGACAGCCTAATGAAAAACTGTTTTTT. Full variable domain (missing parts from reference TRBV18 and TRBJ1-4): NAGVMQNPRHLVRRRGQEARLRCSPMKGHSHVYWYRQLPEEGLKFMVYLQKENIIDESGMPKERFSAEFPKEGPSILRIQQVVRGDSAAYFCASSPRGQPNEKLFFGSGTQLSVL.